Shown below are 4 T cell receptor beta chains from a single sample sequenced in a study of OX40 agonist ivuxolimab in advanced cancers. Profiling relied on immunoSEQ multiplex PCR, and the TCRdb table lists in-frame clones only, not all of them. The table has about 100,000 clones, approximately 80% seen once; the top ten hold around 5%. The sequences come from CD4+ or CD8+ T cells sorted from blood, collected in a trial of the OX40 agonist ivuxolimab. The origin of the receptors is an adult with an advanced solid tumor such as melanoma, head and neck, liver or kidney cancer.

This CDR3 is CASTDYGGGNTEAFF. The CDR3 DNA reads TGTGCCAGCACGGACTACGGGGGTGGGAACACTGAAGCTTTCTTT. The chain has TRBV6-5 and TRBJ1-1; D is perhaps TRBD1 (5 bases). There are 15 residues in the CDR3. Trimming removed 7 bases from V and 1 base from J, with 16 bases in between. Germline-derived CDR1 and CDR2 are MNHEY and SVGAGI.

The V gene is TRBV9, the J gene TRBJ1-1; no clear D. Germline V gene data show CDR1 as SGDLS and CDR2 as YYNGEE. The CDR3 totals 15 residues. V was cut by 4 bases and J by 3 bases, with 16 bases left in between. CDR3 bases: TGTGCCAGCAGCCAAGGACCCCGGGAACACACTGAAGCTTTCTTT. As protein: CASSQGPREHTEAFF.

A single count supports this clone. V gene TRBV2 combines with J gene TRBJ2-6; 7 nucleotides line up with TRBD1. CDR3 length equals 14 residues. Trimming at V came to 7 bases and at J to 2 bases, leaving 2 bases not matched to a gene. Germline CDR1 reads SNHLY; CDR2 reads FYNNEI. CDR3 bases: TGTGCCAGCATTCAGGGGGCTGGGGCCAACGTCCTGACTTTC. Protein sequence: CASIQGAGANVLTF.

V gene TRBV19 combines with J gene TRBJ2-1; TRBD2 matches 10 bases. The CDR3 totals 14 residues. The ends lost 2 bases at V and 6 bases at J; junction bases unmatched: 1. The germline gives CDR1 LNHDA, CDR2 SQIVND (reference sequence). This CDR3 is CASSILAGVNEQFF. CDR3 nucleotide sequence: TGTGCCAGTAGTATACTAGCGGGGGTCAATGAGCAGTTCTTC.